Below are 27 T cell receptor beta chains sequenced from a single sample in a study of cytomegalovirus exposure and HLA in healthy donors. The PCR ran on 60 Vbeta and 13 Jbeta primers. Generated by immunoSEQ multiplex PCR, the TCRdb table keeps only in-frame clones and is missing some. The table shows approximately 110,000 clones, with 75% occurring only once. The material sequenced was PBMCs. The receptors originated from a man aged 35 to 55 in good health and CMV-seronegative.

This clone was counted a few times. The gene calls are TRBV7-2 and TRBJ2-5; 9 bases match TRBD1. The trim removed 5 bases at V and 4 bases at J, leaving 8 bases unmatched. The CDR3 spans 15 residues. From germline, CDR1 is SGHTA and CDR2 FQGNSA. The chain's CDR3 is CASSQTGGNGETQYF. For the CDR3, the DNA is TGTGCCAGCAGCCAGACAGGGGGTAACGGAGAGACCCAGTACTTC.

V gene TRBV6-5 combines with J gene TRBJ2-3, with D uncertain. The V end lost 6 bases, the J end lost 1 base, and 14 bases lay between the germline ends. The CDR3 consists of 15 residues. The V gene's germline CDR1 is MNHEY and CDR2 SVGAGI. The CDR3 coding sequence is TGTGCCAGCAGCCCCGCCCCTCGAGGCACAGATACGCAGTATTTT. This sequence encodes CASSPAPRGTDTQYF.

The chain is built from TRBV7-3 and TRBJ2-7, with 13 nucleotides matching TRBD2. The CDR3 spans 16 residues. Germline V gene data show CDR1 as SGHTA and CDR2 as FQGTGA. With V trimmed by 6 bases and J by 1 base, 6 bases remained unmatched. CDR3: CASSPGTSGVSYEQYF. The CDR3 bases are TGTGCCAGCAGTCCGGGGACTAGCGGGGTGTCCTACGAGCAGTACTTC.

As DNA, the CDR3 is TGTGCCACCACGACAGGGCCGAATGAGCAGTTCTTC. Translation gives CATTTGPNEQFF. V gene TRBV19 combines with J gene TRBJ2-1; TRBD1 agrees at 7 bases. The V gene end was trimmed by 10 bases and the J gene end by 7 bases; junction bases not matched to a gene: 7. CDR1 and CDR2 (germline): LNHDA, SQIVND (reference sequence). The CDR3 runs to 12 residues. Full variable domain (outside the CDR3, taken from reference TRBV19 and TRBJ2-1): DGGITQSPKYLFRKEGQNVTLSCEQNLNHDAMYWYRQDPGQGLRLIYYSQIVNDFQKGDIAEGYSVSREKKESFPLTVTSAQKNPTAFYLCATTTGPNEQFFGPGTRLTVL.

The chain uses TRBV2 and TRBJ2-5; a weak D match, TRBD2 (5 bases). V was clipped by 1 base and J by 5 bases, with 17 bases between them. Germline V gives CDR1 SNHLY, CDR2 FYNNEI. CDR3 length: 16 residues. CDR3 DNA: TGTGCCAGCAGTGAAGGTCGGGGTCCCATTAGGGAGACCCAGTACTTC. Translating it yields CASSEGRGPIRETQYF.

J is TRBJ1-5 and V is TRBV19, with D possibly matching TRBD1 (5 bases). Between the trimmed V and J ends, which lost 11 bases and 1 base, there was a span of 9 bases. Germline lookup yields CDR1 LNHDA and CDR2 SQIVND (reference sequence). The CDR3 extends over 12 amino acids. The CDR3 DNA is TGTGCCGCCGGGGGGAGCAATCAGCCCCAGCATTTT. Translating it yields CAAGGSNQPQHF.

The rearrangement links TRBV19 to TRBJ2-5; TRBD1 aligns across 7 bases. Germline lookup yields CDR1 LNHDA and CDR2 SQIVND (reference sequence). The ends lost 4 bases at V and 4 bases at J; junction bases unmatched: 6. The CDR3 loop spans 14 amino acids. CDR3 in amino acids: CASSKGQLLETQYF. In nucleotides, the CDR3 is TGTGCCAGTAGTAAGGGACAGTTGTTAGAGACCCAGTACTTC.

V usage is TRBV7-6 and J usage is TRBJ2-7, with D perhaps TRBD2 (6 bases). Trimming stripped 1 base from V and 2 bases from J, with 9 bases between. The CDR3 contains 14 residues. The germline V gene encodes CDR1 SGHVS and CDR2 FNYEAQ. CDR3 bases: TGTGCCAGCAGCTTAGGTGGGGGGACCTACGAGCAGTACTTC. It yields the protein CASSLGGGTYEQYF.

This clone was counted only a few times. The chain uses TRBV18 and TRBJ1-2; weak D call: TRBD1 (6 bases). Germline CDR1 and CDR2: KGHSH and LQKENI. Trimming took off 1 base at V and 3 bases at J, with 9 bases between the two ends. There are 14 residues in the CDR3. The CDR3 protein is CASSPRGQDYGYTF. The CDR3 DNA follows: TGTGCCAGCTCACCACGGGGGCAGGACTATGGCTACACCTTC.

The CDR3 spells CSVPWGVTIETQYF. As DNA, the CDR3 is TGCAGCGTCCCCTGGGGGGTGACTATAGAGACCCAGTACTTC. This rearrangement joins TRBV29-1 to TRBJ2-5; the D gene is possibly TRBD2 (6 bases). Germline values: CDR1 SQVTM, CDR2 ANQGSEA. CDR3 length: 14 amino acids. Trimming cost V 6 bases and J 4 bases, with 18 bases left between them.

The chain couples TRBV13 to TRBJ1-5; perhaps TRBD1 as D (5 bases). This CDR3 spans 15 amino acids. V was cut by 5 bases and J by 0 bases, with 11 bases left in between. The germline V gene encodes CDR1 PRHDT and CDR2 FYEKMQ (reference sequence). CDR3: CASSRGGDSNQPQHF. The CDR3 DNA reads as TGTGCCAGCAGCCGGGGAGGGGATAGCAATCAGCCCCAGCATTTT.

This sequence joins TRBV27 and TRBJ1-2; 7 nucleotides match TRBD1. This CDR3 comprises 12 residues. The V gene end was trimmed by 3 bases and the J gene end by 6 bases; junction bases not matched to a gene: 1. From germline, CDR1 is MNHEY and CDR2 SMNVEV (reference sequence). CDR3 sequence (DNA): TGTGCCAGCAGTTTGGACAGGCATGGCTACACCTTC. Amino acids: CASSLDRHGYTF.

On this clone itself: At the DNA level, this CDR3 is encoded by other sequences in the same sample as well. The CDR3 sequence: CASSLGASGKETQYF. The CDR3 region has the DNA TGTGCCAGCAGCTTAGGCGCTAGCGGGAAAGAGACCCAGTACTTC. The chain recombines TRBV7-9 with TRBJ2-5; 9 bases match TRBD2. V lost 1 base and J lost 3; bases outside the gene matches: 3. Germline-derived CDR1 and CDR2 are SEHNR and FQNEAQ (reference sequence). The CDR3 consists of 15 residues.

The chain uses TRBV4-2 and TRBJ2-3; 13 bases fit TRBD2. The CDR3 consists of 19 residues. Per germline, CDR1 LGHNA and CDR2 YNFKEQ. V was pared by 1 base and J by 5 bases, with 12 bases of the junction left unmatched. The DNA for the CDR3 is TGTGCCAGCAGCCAAGTCCCTAACCGACTAGCGGGGGGAGTAGATACGCAGTATTTT. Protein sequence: CASSQVPNRLAGGVDTQYF.

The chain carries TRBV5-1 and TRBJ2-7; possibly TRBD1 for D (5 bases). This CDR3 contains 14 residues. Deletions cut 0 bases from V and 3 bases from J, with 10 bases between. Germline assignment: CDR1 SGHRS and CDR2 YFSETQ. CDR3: CASSLAPGLYEQYF. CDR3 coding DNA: TGCGCCAGCAGCTTGGCCCCAGGGCTCTACGAGCAGTACTTC.

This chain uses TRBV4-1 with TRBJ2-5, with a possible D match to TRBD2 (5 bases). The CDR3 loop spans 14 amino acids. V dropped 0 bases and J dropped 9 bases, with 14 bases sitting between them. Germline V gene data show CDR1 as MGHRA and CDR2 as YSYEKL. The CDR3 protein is CASSQDRAPGAQYF. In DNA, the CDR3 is TGCGCCAGCAGCCAAGATAGGGCTCCCGGGGCCCAGTACTTC.

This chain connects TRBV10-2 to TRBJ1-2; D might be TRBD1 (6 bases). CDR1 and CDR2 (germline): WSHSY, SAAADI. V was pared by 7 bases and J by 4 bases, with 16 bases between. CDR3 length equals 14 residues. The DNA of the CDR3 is TGCGCCAGCAAGCTTACAGGGCCTGCCTATGGCTACACCTTC. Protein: CASKLTGPAYGYTF.

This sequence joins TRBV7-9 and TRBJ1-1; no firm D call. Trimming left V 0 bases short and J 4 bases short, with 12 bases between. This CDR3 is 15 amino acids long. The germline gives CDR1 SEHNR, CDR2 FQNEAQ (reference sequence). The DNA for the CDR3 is TGTGCCAGCAGCTTAGCTGGCGGGGATCTCACTGAAGCTTTCTTT. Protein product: CASSLAGGDLTEAFF.

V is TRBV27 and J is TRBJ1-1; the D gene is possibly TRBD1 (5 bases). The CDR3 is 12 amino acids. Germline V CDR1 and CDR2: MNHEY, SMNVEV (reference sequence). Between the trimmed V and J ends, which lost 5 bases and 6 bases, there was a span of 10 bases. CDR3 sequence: CASSPPGAEAFF. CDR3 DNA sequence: TGTGCCAGCAGTCCACCGGGGGCTGAAGCTTTCTTT.

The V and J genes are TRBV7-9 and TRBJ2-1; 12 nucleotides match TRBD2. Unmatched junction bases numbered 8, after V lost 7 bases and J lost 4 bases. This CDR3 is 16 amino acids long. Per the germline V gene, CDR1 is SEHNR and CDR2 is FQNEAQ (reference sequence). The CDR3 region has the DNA TGTGCCAGCAACCCGACTAGCGGGGGTCCTTACAATGAGCAGTTCTTC. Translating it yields CASNPTSGGPYNEQFF.

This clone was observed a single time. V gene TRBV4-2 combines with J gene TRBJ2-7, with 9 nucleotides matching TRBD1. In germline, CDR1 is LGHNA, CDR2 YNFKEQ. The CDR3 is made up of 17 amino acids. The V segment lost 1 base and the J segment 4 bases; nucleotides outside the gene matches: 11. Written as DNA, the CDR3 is TGTGCCAGCAGCCAAGGCTTGGGACAGGGCAAAAGTTACGAGCAGTACTTC. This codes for CASSQGLGQGKSYEQYF.

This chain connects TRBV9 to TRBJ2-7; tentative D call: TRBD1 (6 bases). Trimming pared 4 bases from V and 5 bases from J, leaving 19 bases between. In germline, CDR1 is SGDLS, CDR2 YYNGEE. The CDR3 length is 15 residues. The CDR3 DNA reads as TGTGCCAGCAGCAAGGGGGTTACAGGCTCTCACGAGCAGTACTTC. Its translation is CASSKGVTGSHEQYF.

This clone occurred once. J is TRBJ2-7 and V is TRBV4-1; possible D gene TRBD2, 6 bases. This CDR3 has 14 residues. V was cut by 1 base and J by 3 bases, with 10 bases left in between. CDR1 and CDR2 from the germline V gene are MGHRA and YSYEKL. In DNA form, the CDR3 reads TGCGCCAGCAGCCAAGTCGAGGGAGGCTACGAGCAGTACTTC. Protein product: CASSQVEGGYEQYF.

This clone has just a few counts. In DNA, the CDR3 is TGTGCCAGCAGATTTAGACCGGGACAGGGTAAATATGGCTACACCTTC. It yields the protein CASRFRPGQGKYGYTF. V is TRBV5-6 and J is TRBJ1-2; 9 positions agree with TRBD1. V lost 5 bases, J lost 5 bases, and 13 bases stayed unmatched. The CDR3 contains 16 residues. The germline CDR1 and CDR2 sequences are SGHDT and YYEEEE.

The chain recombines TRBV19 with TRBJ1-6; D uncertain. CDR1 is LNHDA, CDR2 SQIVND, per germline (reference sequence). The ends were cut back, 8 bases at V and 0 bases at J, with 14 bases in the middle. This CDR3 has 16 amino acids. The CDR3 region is CASRYSPSSYNSPLHF. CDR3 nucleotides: TGTGCCAGTCGATACTCCCCGAGCTCCTATAATTCACCCCTCCACTTT.

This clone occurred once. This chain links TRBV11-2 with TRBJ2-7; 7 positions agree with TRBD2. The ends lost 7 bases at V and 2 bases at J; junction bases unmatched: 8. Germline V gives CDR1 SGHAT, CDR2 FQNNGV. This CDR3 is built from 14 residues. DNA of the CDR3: TGTGCCAGCACTTACGACAGCGGGGCCTACGAGCAGTACTTC. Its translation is CASTYDSGAYEQYF.

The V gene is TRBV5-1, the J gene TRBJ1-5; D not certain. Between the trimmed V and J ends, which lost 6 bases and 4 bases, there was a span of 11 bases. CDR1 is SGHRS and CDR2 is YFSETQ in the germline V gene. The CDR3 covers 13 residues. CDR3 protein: CASTREPNQPQHF. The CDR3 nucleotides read TGCGCCAGCACTAGGGAGCCTAATCAGCCCCAGCATTTT. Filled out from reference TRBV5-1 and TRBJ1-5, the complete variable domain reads KAGVTQTPRYLIKTRGQQVTLSCSPISGHRSVSWYQQTPGQGLQFLFEYFSETQRNKGNFPGRFSGRQFSNSRSEMNVSTLELGDSALYLCASTREPNQPQHFGDGTRLSIL.